This TCR beta chain is drawn from a study of blood T cell repertoires in COVID-19. Across the whole study: Samples of COVID-19 (acute and convalescent) were obtained from the United States, Italy and Spain. T cells, B-cell-depleted T cells, or PBMCs supplied cDNA or gDNA.

This clone was detected only a few times. In the original processing: Reference gene primer amplification yielded estimated nucleated cell counts. Measured with immunoSEQ multiplex PCR; TCRdb has only the in-frame clones, and not every one. D and trimming were read from the DNA, whereas the V and J calls and clone size are those reported in that table. The sample gives tens of thousands of clones, about four fifths of which show up once; more than 8% is in the top ten. Per the germline V gene, CDR1 is SQVTM and CDR2 is ANQGSEA. The CDR3 loop spans 14 amino acids. The sequenced sample consisted of peripheral blood. The chain joins TRBV29-1 to TRBJ1-1, with D possibly being TRBD1 (6 bases). The clonotype comes from a woman of 80 years or more with acute or convalescent COVID-19. DNA for the CDR3: TGCAACATAGGCACCACAGGGCGAAACACTGAAGCTTTCTTT. Its protein is CNIGTTGRNTEAFF.